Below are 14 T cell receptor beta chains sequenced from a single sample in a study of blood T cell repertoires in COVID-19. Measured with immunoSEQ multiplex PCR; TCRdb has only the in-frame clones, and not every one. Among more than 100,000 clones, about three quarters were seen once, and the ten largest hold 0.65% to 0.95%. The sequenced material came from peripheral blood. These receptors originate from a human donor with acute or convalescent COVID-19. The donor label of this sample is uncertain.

CDR3 sequence: CASSPTPGSYYGYTF. DNA for the CDR3: TGTGCCAGTAGCCCAACTCCAGGGTCCTACTATGGCTACACCTTC. This chain links TRBV19 with TRBJ1-2, with a weak D call TRBD1 (5 bases). Trimming removed 6 bases at V and 3 bases at J, with 17 bases between. Germline-derived CDR1 and CDR2 are LNHDA and SQIVND (reference sequence). The CDR3 consists of 15 residues.

CDR3 sequence (DNA): TGTGCCAGCAGTTTCGGGACAGGGCCTTCACCCCTCCACTTT. As protein: CASSFGTGPSPLHF. J is TRBJ1-6 and V is TRBV6-5, with 9 bases that match TRBD1. This CDR3 is 14 amino acids long. Germline-derived CDR1 and CDR2 are MNHEY and SVGAGI. Losses at the gene ends were 4 bases for V and 9 bases for J; bases not matched to a gene: 4.

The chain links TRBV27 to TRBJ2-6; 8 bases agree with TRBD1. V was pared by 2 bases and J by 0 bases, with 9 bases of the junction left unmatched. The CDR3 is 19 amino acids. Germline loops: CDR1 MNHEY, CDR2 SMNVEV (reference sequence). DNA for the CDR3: TGTGCCAGCAGTTTACTCGGGACAGGTCCTCGCTCTGGGGCCAACGTCCTGACTTTC. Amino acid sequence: CASSLLGTGPRSGANVLTF.

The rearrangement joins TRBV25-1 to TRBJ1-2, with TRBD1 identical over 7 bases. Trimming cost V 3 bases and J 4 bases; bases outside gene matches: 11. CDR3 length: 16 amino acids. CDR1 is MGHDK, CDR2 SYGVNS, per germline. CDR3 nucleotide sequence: TGTGCCAGCAGTGACTTCACACAGGGGCTGGGCTATGGCTACACCTTC. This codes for CASSDFTQGLGYGYTF.

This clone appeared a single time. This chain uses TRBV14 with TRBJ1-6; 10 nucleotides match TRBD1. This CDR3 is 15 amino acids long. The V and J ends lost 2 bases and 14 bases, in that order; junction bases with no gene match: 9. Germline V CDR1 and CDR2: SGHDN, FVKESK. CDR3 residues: CASSQLMGQGKTLHF. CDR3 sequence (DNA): TGTGCCAGCAGCCAATTGATGGGACAGGGGAAAACCCTCCACTTT. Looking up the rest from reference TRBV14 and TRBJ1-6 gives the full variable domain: EAGVTQFPSHSVIEKGQTVTLRCDPISGHDNLYWYRRVMGKEIKFLLHFVKESKQDESGMPNNRFLAERTGGTYSTLKVQPAELEDSGVYFCASSQLMGQGKTLHFGNGTRLTVT.

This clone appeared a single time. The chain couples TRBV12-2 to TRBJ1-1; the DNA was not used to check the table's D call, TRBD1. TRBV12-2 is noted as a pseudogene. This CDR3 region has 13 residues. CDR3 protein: CASRLQGFTEAFF. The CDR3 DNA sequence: TGTGCAAGTCGCCTCCAGGGATTCACTGAAGCTTTCTTT.

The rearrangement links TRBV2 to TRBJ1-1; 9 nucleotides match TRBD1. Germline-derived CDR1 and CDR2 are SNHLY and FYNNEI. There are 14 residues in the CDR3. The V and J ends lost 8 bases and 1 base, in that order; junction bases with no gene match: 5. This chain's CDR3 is CASSTGGRNTEAFF. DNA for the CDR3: TGTGCCAGCTCGACAGGGGGGCGGAACACTGAAGCTTTCTTT.

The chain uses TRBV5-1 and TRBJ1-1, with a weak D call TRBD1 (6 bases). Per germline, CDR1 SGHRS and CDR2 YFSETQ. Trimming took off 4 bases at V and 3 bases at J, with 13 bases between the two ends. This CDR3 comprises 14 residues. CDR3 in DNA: TGCGCCAGCAGCCCTGACAGGATTGACACTGAAGCTTTCTTT. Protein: CASSPDRIDTEAFF.

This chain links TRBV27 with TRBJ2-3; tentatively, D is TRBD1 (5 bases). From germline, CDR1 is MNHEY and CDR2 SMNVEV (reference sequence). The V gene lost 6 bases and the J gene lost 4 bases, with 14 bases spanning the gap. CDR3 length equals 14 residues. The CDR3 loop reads CASSYQTVADTQYF. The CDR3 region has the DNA TGTGCCAGCAGCTATCAGACAGTGGCAGATACGCAGTATTTT.

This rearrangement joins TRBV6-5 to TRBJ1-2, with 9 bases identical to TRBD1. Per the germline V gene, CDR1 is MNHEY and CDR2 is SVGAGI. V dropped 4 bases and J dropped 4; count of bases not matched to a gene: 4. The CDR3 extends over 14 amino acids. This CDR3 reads CASSSPGQGYGYTF. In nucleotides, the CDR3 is TGTGCCAGCAGTTCCCCGGGACAGGGCTATGGCTACACCTTC.

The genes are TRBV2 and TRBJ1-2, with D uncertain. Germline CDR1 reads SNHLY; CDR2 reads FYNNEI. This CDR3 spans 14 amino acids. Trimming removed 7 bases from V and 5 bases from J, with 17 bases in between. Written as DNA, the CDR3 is TGTGCCAGCACCAATAAACAGCACCCATATGGCTACACCTTC. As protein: CASTNKQHPYGYTF.

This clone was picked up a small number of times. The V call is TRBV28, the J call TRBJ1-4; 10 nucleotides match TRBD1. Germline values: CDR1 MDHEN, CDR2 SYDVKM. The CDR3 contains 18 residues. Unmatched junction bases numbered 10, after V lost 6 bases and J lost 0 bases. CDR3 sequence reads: CASRSPGQGVATNEKLFF. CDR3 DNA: TGTGCCAGCAGGAGCCCCGGACAGGGGGTTGCAACTAATGAAAAACTGTTTTTT.

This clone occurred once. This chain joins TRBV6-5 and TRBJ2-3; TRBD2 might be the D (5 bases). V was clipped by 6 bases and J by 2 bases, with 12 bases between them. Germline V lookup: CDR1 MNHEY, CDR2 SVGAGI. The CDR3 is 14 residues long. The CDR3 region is CASREEPFTDTQYF. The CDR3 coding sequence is TGTGCCAGCAGGGAGGAGCCGTTCACAGATACGCAGTATTTT.

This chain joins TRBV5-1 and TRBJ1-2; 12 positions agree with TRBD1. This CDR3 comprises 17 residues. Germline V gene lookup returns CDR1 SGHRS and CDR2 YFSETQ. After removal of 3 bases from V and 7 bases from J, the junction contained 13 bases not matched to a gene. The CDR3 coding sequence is TGCGCCAGCAGCTCGCTGGGGACAGGGGGCGTCGGTGGTGGCTACACCTTC. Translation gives CASSSLGTGGVGGGYTF.